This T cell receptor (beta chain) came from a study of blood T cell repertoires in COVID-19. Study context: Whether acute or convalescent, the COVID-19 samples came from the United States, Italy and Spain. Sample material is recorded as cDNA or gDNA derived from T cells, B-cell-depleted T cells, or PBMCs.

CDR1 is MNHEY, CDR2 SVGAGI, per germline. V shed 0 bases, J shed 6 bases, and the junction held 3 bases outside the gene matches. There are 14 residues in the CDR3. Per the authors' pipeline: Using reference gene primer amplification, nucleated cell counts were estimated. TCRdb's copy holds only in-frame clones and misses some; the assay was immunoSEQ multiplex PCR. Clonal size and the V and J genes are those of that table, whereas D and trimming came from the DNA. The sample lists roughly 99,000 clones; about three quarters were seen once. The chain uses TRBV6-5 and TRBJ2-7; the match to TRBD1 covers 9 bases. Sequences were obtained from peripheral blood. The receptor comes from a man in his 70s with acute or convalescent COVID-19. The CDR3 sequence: CASSYSGQGGEQYF. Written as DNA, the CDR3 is TGTGCCAGCAGTTACTCGGGACAGGGAGGCGAGCAGTACTTC.